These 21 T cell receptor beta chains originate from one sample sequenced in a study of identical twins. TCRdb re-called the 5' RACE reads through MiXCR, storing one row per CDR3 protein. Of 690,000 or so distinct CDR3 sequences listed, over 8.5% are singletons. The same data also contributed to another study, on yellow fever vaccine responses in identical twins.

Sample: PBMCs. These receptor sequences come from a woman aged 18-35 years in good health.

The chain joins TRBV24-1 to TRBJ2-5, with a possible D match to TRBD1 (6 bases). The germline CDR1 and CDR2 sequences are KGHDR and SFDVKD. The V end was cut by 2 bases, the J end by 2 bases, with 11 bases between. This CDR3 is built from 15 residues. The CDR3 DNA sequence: TGTGCCACCAGTGATTCCGGACAGATTCAAGAGACCCAGTACTTC. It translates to CATSDSGQIQETQYF.

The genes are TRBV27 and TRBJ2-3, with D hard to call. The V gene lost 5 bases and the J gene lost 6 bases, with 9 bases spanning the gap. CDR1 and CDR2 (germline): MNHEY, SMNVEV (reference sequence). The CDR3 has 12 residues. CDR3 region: CASSKGRDTQYF. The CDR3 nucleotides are TGTGCCAGCAGTAAGGGTCGCGATACGCAGTATTTT.

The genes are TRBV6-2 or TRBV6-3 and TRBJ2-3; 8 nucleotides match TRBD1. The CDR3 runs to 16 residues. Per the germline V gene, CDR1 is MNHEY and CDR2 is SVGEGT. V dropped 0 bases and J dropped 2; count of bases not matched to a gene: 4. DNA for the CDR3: TGTGCCAGCAGTTACTCTGGACAGGGCCCCACAGATACGCAGTATTTT. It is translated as CASSYSGQGPTDTQYF.

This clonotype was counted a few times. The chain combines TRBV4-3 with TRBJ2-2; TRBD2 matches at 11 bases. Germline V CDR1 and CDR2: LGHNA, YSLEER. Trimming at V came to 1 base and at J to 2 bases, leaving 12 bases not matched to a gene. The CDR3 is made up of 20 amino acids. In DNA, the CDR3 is TGCGCCAGCAGCCAAGTAGCCGCTATAGGGACTAGCGGTAACACCGGGGAGCTGTTTTTT. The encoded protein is CASSQVAAIGTSGNTGELFF.

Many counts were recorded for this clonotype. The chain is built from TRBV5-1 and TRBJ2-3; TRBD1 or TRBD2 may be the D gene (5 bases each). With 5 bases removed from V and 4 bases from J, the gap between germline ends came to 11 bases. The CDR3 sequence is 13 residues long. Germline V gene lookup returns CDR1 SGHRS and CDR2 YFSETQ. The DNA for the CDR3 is TGCGCCAGCAGGGCTCGAGGGGCAGATACGCAGTATTTT. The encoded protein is CASRARGADTQYF.

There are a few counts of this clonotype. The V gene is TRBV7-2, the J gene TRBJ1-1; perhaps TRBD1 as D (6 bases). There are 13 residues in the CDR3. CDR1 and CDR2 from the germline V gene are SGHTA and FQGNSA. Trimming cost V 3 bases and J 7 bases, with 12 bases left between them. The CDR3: CASSFHGQFEAFF. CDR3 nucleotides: TGTGCCAGCAGCTTCCACGGACAGTTTGAAGCTTTCTTT.

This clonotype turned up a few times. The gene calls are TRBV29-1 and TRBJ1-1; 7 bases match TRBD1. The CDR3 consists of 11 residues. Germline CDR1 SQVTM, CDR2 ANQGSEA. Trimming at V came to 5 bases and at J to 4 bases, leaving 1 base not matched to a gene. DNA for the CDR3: TGCAGCGTTACAGGGGCCACTGAAGCTTTCTTT. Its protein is CSVTGATEAFF.

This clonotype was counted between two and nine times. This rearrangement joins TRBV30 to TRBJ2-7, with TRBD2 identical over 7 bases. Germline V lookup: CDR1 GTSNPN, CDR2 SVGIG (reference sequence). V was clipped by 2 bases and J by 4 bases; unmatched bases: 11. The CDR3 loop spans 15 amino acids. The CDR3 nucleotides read TGTGCCTGGAGTCCGGACAAGGGGCGGGGGTACGAGCAGTACTTC. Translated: CAWSPDKGRGYEQYF.

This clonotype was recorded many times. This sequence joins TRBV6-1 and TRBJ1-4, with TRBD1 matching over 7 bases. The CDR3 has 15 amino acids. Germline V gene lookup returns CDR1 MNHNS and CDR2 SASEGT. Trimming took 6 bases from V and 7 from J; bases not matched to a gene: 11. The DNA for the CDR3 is TGTGCCAGCAGCTCGTACAGGGGTATCGGTGAAAAACTGTTTTTT. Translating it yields CASSSYRGIGEKLFF.

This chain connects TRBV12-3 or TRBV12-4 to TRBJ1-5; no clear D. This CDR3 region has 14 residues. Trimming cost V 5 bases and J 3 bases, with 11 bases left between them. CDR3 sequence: CASSPYRDNQPQHF. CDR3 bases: TGTGCCAGCAGTCCCTACCGTGACAATCAGCCCCAGCATTTT.

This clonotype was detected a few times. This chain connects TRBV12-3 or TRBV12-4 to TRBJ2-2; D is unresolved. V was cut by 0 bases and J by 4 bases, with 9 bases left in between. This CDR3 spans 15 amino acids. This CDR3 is CASSLARIATGELFF. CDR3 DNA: TGTGCCAGCAGTTTAGCGCGGATAGCCACCGGGGAGCTGTTTTTT.

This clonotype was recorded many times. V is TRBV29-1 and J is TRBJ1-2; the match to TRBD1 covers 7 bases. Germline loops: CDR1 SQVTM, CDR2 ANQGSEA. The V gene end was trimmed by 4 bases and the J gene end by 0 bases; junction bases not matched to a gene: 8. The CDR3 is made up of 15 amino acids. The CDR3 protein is CSVGRGDSANYGYTF. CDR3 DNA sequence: TGCAGCGTTGGGAGGGGGGACAGCGCTAACTATGGCTACACCTTC.

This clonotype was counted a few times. CDR3 nucleotide sequence: TGTGCCACCAGCAGATTTAACAATGAGCAGTTCTTC. As protein: CATSRFNNEQFF. This rearrangement joins TRBV15 to TRBJ2-1; D not resolved. Germline V gene lookup returns CDR1 LNHNV and CDR2 YYDKDF (reference sequence). The CDR3 covers 12 residues. V dropped 2 bases and J dropped 5 bases, with 4 bases sitting between them.

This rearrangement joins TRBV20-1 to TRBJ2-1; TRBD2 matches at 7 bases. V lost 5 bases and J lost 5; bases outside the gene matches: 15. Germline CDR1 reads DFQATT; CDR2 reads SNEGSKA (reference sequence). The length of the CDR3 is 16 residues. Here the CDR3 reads CSAYHPPAGRDNEQFF. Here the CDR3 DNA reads TGCAGTGCTTACCACCCCCCAGCGGGGCGAGACAATGAGCAGTTCTTC.

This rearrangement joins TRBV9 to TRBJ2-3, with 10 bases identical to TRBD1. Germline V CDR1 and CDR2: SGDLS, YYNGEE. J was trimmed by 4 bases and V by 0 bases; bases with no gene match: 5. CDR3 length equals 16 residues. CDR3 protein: CASSVEDRGLADTQYF. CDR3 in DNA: TGTGCCAGCAGCGTAGAAGACAGGGGGCTGGCAGATACGCAGTATTTT. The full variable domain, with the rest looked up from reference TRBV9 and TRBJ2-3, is DSGVTQTPKHLITATGQRVTLRCSPRSGDLSVYWYQQSLDQGLQFLIQYYNGEERAKGNILERFSAQQFPDLHSELNLSSLELGDSALYFCASSVEDRGLADTQYFGPGTRLTVL.

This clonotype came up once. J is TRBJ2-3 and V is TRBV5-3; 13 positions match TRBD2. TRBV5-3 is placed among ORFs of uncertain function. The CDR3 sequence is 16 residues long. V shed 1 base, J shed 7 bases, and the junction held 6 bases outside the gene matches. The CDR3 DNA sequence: TGTGCCAGAAGCTTGATTGGACTAGCGGGAGCAAATACGCAGTATTTT. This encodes CARSLIGLAGANTQYF.

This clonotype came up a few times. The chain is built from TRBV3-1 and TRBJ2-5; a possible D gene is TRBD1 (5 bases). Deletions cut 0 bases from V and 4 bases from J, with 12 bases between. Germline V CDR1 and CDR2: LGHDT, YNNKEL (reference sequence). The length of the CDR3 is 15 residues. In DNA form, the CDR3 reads TGTGCCAGCAGCCAAGATAGGCAGGGAAGAGAGACCCAGTACTTC. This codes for CASSQDRQGRETQYF.

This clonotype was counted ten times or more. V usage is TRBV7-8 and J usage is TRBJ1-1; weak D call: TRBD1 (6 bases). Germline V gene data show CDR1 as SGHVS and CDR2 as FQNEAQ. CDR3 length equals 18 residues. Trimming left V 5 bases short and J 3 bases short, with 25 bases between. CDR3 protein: CASSLNNLGTRLHTEAFF. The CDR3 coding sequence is TGTGCCAGCAGCCTAAATAACCTCGGGACACGTCTCCACACTGAAGCTTTCTTT.

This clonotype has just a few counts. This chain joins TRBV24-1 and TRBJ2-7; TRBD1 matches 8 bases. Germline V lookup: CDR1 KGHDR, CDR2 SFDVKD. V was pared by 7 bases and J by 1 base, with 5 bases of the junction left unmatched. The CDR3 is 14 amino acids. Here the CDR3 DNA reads TGTGCCACCAGAGGCAGGGGGCCGTCCTACGAGCAGTACTTC. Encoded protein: CATRGRGPSYEQYF.

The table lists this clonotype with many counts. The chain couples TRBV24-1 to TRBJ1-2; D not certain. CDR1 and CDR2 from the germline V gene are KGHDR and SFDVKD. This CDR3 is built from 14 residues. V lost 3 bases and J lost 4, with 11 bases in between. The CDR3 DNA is TGTGCCACCAGTGATCCCGGACTGGGCTATGGCTACACCTTC. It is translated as CATSDPGLGYGYTF.

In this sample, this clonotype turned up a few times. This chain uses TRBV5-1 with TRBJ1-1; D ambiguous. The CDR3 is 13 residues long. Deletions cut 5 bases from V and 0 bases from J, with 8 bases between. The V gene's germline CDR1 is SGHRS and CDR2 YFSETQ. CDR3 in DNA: TGCGCCAGCAGGGGATACTTGAACACTGAAGCTTTCTTT. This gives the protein CASRGYLNTEAFF. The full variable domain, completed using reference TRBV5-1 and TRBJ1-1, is KAGVTQTPRYLIKTRGQQVTLSCSPISGHRSVSWYQQTPGQGLQFLFEYFSETQRNKGNFPGRFSGRQFSNSRSEMNVSTLELGDSALYLCASRGYLNTEAFFGQGTRLTVV.